The clone carrying this TCR beta chain showed up just a few times. The sample comes from a study of T cells in Graves' hyperthyroidism and ophthalmopathy. Diagnoses used clinical symptoms, serum thyroxine and TRAb, thyroid ultrasound and orbital computed tomography. Germline V gene sequence: CDR1 DFQATT, CDR2 SNEGSKA (reference sequence). The CDR3 is 14 residues long. Trimming stripped 7 bases from V and 1 base from J, with 15 bases between. Amplification of TCR beta CDR3 regions was performed using RNA transcripts as template. In the first-round RT-PCR of the TCR CDR3, the HTBI primer set was used. TCRdb called the multiplex PCR reads again in MiXCR, with one record for every CDR3 protein. The sample holds 500,000 to 600,000 distinct CDR3 sequences; about 20% are singletons and the top ten take 47%.

Sequenced material: blood. This sequence was found in a man between 40 and 49 years old with Graves' ophthalmopathy. The gene calls are TRBV20-1 and TRBJ2-3, with D possibly matching TRBD2 (5 bases). CDR3 DNA sequence: TGCAGTGTTGGAGGACGGGTAGGCACAGATACGCAGTATTTT. Translation: CSVGGRVGTDTQYF.